These 8 T cell receptor beta chains originate from one sample sequenced in a study of blood T cell repertoires in COVID-19 (dated by TCRdb to about 2020). Receptor amplification or capture employed the immunoSEQ multiplex PCR assay. Here the immuneACCESS table is served through TCRdb, limited to in-frame sequences with V and J called. Missing clones are a known gap in these copies; in checked studies unresolved V genes cover under half, and the rest lacks a known reason. This sample is represented by around 75,000 clones; around 89% of them were singletons. The ten largest clones capture less than 0.65% of the sample. Material for sequencing was peripheral blood. The origin of the receptors is a man aged 55 to 70 with acute or convalescent COVID-19.

The sample holds one count of this clone. This sequence joins TRBV24-1 and TRBJ2-1, with 8 bases lining up with TRBD2. Germline V gives CDR1 KGHDR, CDR2 SFDVKD. V dropped 9 bases and J dropped 3; count of bases not matched to a gene: 9. The CDR3 runs 15 residues. CDR3 region: CATSGERGLYNEQFF. In DNA form, the CDR3 reads TGTGCCACCTCCGGCGAGCGGGGGCTCTACAATGAGCAGTTCTTC.

This chain links TRBV7-7 with TRBJ2-2, with D possibly being TRBD1 (6 bases). Trimming took 5 bases from V and 4 from J, leaving 11 bases between them. CDR1 is SSHAT, CDR2 FNYEAQ, per germline (reference sequence). The CDR3 runs to 14 residues. The CDR3 nucleotides read TGTGCCAGCAGCCCAGGGGCGCCCACCGGGGAGCTGTTTTTT. Its translation is CASSPGAPTGELFF. Full variable domain (remainder filled in from reference TRBV7-7 and TRBJ2-2): GAGVSQSPRYKVTKRGQDVTLRCDPISSHATLYWYQQALGQGPEFLTYFNYEAQPDKSGLPSDRFSAERPEGSISTLTIQRTEQRDSAMYRCASSPGAPTGELFFGEGSRLTVL.

CDR3 bases: TGTGCCAGCAGTTACTCGACAGCCCAAGGCTACACCTTC. Translation gives CASSYSTAQGYTF. V is TRBV6-5 and J is TRBJ1-2, with D perhaps TRBD1 (5 bases). Germline V gene sequence: CDR1 MNHEY, CDR2 SVGAGI. The CDR3 consists of 13 residues. V was cut by 0 bases and J by 8 bases, with 10 bases left in between.

The chain employs TRBV27 and TRBJ2-1; D may be TRBD2 (5 bases). Per germline, CDR1 MNHEY and CDR2 SMNVEV (reference sequence). V lost 5 bases, J lost 8 bases, and 13 bases lay in between. This CDR3 region has 13 residues. CDR3 amino acids: CASSAFGVHEQFF. The DNA of the CDR3 is TGTGCCAGCAGTGCCTTCGGGGTCCATGAGCAGTTCTTC.

J is TRBJ2-1 and V is TRBV11-2; 13 nucleotides line up with TRBD2. CDR1 is SGHAT and CDR2 is FQNNGV in the germline V gene. This CDR3 is built from 16 residues. After removal of 5 bases from V and 8 bases from J, the junction contained 9 bases not matched to a gene. The CDR3 nucleotides are TGTGCCAGCAGCCCTCAAACTAGCGGGGGGGAATATGAGCAGTTCTTC. Encoded protein: CASSPQTSGGEYEQFF.

This clone has just a few counts. V gene TRBV18 combines with J gene TRBJ1-1; D perhaps matches TRBD1 (5 bases). CDR1 is KGHSH and CDR2 is LQKENI in the germline V gene. This CDR3 spans 15 amino acids. V was trimmed by 3 bases and J by 2 bases, leaving 13 bases between them. The CDR3, as DNA: TGTGCCAGCTCACCTTGGGGCGGGGAAAACACTGAAGCTTTCTTT. Protein sequence: CASSPWGGENTEAFF.

The chain joins TRBV5-1 to TRBJ2-7; the match to TRBD1 covers 9 bases. Germline CDR1 and CDR2: SGHRS and YFSETQ. There are 15 residues in the CDR3. With 0 bases clipped from V and 9 bases from J, the junction kept 10 bases outside the gene matches. In nucleotides, the CDR3 is TGCGCCAGCAGCTTGGCGGCGGACAGGGGCTTAGGGCAGTACTTC. Protein product: CASSLAADRGLGQYF.

The chain couples TRBV7-3 to TRBJ2-5; D not resolved. CDR3 length: 17 residues. Trimming left V 0 bases short and J 3 bases short, with 17 bases between. The V gene's germline CDR1 is SGHTA and CDR2 FQGTGA. Here the CDR3 reads CASSLTGRRSDKETQYF. CDR3 DNA sequence: TGTGCCAGCAGCTTAACGGGCAGGCGAAGTGATAAAGAGACCCAGTACTTC.